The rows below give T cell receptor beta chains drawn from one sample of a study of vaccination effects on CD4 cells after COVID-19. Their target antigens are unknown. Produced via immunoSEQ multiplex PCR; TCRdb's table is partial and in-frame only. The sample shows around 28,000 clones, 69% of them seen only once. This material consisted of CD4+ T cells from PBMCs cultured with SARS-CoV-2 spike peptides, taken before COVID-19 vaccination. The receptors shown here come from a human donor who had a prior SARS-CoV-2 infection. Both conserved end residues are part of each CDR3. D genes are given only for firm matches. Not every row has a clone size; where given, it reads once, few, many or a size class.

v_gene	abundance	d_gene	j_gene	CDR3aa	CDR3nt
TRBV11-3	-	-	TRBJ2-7	CASSAYDRPYEQYF	TGTGCCAGCAGCGCGTATGATCGGCCCTACGAGCAGTACTTC
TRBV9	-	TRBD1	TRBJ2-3	CASSVVGTGRDTQYF	TGTGCCAGCAGCGTAGTAGGGACAGGGAGGGATACGCAGTATTTT
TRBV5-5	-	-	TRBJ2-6	CASSLMYSIRGSGANVLTF	TGTGCCAGCAGCTTGATGTACAGTATTAGGGGGTCTGGGGCCAACGTCCTGACTTTC
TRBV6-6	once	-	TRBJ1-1	CASRRGGIYTEAFF	TGTGCCAGCAGGCGTGGTGGGATTTACACTGAAGCTTTCTTT
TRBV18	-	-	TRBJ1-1	CASSPILNTEAFF	TGTGCCAGCTCACCAATCCTGAACACTGAAGCTTTCTTT
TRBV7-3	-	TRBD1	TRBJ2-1	CASSTTGGAYNEQFF	TGTGCCAGCAGCACGACAGGGGGCGCCTACAATGAGCAGTTCTTC
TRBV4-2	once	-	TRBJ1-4	CASSQDEGNEKLFF	TGTGCCAGCAGCCAAGATGAAGGGAATGAAAAACTGTTTTTT
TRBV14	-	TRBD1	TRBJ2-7	CASSFGQGRSYEQYF	TGTGCCAGCAGTTTCGGACAGGGGCGCTCCTACGAGCAGTACTTC
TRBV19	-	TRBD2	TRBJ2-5	CASSPREGRQETQYF	TGTGCCAGTAGTCCCCGGGAGGGAAGGCAAGAGACCCAGTACTTC
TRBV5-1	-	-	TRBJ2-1	CASSLERAAYNEQFF	TGCGCCAGCAGCTTGGAACGAGCCGCCTACAATGAGCAGTTCTTC
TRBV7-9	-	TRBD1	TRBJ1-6	CASSLGQYSPLHF	TGTGCCAGCAGCTTGGGACAGTATTCACCCCTCCACTTT
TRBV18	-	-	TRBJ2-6	CASSPWATGANVLTF	TGTGCCAGCTCACCATGGGCTACCGGGGCCAACGTCCTGACTTTC
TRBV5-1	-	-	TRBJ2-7	CASSLSRVWREQYF	TGCGCCAGCAGCTTGTCCAGGGTTTGGCGGGAGCAGTACTTC
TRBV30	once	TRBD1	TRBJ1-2	CAWTRTGGGFLANYGYTF	TGTGCCTGGACCCGGACAGGAGGAGGGTTCTTAGCTAACTATGGCTACACCTTC
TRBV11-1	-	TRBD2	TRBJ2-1	CASSKSGGRAENEQFF	TGTGCCAGCAGCAAATCAGGAGGGAGGGCGGAAAATGAGCAGTTCTTC
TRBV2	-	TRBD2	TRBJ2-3	CASIAGETDTQYF	TGTGCCAGCATAGCGGGAGAGACAGATACGCAGTATTTT
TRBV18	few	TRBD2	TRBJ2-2	CASSPPRASGSAGELFF	TGTGCCAGCTCACCACCGAGGGCTAGCGGATCGGCCGGGGAGCTGTTTTTT
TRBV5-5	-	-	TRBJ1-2	CASSLSAGSSYGYTF	TGTGCCAGCAGCTTGAGTGCCGGATCGTCCTATGGCTACACCTTC
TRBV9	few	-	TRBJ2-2	CASSVAPNTGELFF	TGTGCCAGCAGCGTAGCTCCGAACACCGGGGAGCTGTTTTTT
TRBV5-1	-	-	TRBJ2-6	CASSPGWVYGANVLTF	TGCGCCAGCAGCCCGGGCTGGGTTTATGGGGCCAACGTCCTGACTTTC
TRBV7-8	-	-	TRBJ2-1	CASSSRLLTVFGEQFF	TGTGCCAGCAGCTCCCGACTGCTGACAGTTTTTGGTGAGCAGTTCTTC
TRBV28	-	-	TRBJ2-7	CASSLMGGPVEQYF	TGTGCCAGCAGTCTTATGGGGGGTCCGGTCGAGCAGTACTTC
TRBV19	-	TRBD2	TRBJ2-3	CASSIGSGGTDTQYF	TGTGCCAGTAGTATAGGTAGCGGGGGCACAGATACGCAGTATTTT
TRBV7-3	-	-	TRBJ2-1	CASSLRARDNEQFF	TGTGCCAGCAGCTTACGGGCCAGAGACAATGAGCAGTTCTTC
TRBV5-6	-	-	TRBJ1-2	CASSLVGRDKVNGYTF	TGTGCCAGCAGCTTGGTGGGGAGGGACAAAGTGAATGGCTACACCTTC
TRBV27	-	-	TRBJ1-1	CASSTGGAYFNTEAFF	TGTGCCAGCAGTACCGGTGGAGCCTACTTCAACACTGAAGCTTTCTTT
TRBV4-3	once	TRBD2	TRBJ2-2	CASSQVGWPREGRGTGELFF	TGCGCCAGCAGCCAAGTGGGATGGCCGCGGGAGGGCCGAGGCACCGGGGAGCTGTTTTTT
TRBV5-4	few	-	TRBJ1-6	CASSSGGAGYSPLHF	TGTGCCAGCAGCTCTGGGGGCGCCGGGTATTCACCCCTCCACTTT
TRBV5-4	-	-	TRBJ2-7	CASSLWASSYEQYF	TGTGCCAGCAGCTTGTGGGCTAGCTCCTACGAGCAGTACTTC
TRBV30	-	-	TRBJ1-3	CAWSHPAWNSGNTIYF	TGTGCCTGGAGTCACCCTGCCTGGAACTCTGGAAACACCATATATTTT
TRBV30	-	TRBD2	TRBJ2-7	CAWTLAGAREQYF	TGTGCCTGGACACTAGCGGGAGCGCGGGAGCAGTACTTC
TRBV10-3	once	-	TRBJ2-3	CAISDPNWGASLNTDTQYF	TGTGCCATCAGTGACCCAAATTGGGGGGCTAGCCTGAACACAGATACGCAGTATTTT
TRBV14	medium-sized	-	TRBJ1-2	CASSQATGSLGYTF	TGTGCCAGCAGCCAAGCAACAGGGAGCTTGGGCTACACCTTC
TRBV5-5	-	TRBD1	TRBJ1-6	CASSETGISYNSPLHF	TGTGCCAGCAGCGAGACAGGGATTTCCTATAATTCACCCCTCCACTTT
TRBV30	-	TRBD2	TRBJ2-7	CAWSVLPAGVGEQYF	TGTGCCTGGAGTGTACTCCCAGCGGGAGTGGGCGAGCAGTACTTC
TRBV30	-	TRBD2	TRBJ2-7	CAWSSGGGSYEQYF	TGTGCCTGGAGTTCGGGGGGGGGCTCCTACGAGCAGTACTTC
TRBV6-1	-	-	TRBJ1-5	CASSEVPGAGQPQHF	TGTGCCAGCAGTGAAGTTCCAGGGGCGGGTCAGCCCCAGCATTTT